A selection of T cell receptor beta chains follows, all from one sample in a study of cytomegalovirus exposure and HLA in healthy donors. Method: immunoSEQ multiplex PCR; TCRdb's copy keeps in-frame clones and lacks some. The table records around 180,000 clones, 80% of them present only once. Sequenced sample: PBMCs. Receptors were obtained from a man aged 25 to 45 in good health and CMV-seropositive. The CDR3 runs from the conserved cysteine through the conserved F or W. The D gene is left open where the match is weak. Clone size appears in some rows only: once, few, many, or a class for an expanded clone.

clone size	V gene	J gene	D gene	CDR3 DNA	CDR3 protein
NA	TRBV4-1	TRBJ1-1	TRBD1	TGCGCCAGCAGCCGCCCCGGGACAGGGATGAACACTGAAGCTTTCTTT	CASSRPGTGMNTEAFF
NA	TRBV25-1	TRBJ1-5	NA	TGTGCCAGCAGTGAGGGCAGGGTGCATCAGCCCCAGCATTTT	CASSEGRVHQPQHF
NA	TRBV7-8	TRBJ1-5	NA	TGTGCCAGCACCCTCGACAGTCGAGGGCCCCAGCATTTT	CASTLDSRGPQHF
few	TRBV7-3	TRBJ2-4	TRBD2	TGTGCCAGCAGCGCGGGAGGGGGACGAGACATTCAGTACTTC	CASSAGGGRDIQYF
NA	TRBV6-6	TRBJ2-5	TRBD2	TGTGCCAGCAACCGGGGGGGCCACGAAGAGACCCAGTACTTC	CASNRGGHEETQYF
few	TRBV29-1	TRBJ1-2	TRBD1	TGCAGCGCCACGGACAGGCCCGGCTACACCTTC	CSATDRPGYTF
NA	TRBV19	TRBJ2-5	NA	TGTGCCAGTAGTGGGAGGCTCCAAGAGACCCAGTACTTC	CASSGRLQETQYF
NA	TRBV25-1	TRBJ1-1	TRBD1	TGTGCCAGCAGTGGCCGGGACAGGGGGGTTGAAGCTTTCTTT	CASSGRDRGVEAFF
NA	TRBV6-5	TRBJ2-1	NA	TGTGCCAGCAGCCCCACCTTTTCGGGCAATGAGCAGTTCTTC	CASSPTFSGNEQFF
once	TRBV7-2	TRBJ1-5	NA	TGTGCCAGCAGTTTCACAGCTGCCCATAGCAATCAGCCCCAGCATTTT	CASSFTAAHSNQPQHF
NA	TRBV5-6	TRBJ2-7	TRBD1	TGTGCCAGCAGCTTGTTTTTAGGTTACGACAGGGCCTTCTCCTACGAGCAGTACTTC	CASSLFLGYDRAFSYEQYF
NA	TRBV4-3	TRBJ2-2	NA	TGCGCCAGCAGCTATTTTCCCGGTAGGGGTGGCACCGGGGAGCTGTTTTTT	CASSYFPGRGGTGELFF
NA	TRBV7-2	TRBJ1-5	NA	TGTGCCAGCAGCTTAGTAGGGGGTGGCAATCAGCCCCAGCATTTT	CASSLVGGGNQPQHF
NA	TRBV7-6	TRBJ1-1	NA	TGTGCCAGCAGCTTAGCGTTAAGCGCAGGGAGCGGGGCTGAAGCTTTCTTT	CASSLALSAGSGAEAFF
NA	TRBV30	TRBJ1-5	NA	TGTGCCTGGAGGGAGGGCGGTAGCAATCAGCCCCAGCATTTT	CAWREGGSNQPQHF
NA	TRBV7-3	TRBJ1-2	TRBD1	TGTGCCAGCAGCCCGACAGGGCTTACTAACTATGGCTACACCTTC	CASSPTGLTNYGYTF
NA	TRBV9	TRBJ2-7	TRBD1	TGTGCCAGCAGCGCCTATACGTCCGGGACAGGGCACTACGAGCAGTACTTC	CASSAYTSGTGHYEQYF
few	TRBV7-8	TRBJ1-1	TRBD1	TGTGCCAGCAGCTCGACAGGGACTGAAGCTTTCTTT	CASSSTGTEAFF
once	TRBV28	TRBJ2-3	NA	TGTGCCAGCAGTTTTCGAGGCACAGATACGCAGTATTTT	CASSFRGTDTQYF
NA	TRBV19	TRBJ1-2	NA	TGTGCCAGTCGCTACCACAGGGAAGGCTACACCTTC	CASRYHREGYTF
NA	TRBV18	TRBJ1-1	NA	TGTGCCAGCTCACCTAACATAGGGGGTGGCACTGAAGCTTTCTTT	CASSPNIGGGTEAFF
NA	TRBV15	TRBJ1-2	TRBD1	TGTGCCACCTCCCCGGGACAGGGGGGCTATGGCTACACCTTC	CATSPGQGGYGYTF
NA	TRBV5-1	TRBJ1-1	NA	TGCGCCAGCAGCTTGGCCGGGGAGGGAGCTTTCTTT	CASSLAGEGAFF
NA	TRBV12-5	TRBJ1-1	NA	TGTGCTAGTGGTTTGGTAATAAAGAGAAATGAGCGGGGCTGGGACACTGAAGCTTTCTTT	CASGLVIKRNERGWDTEAFF
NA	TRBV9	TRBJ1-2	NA	TGTGCCAGCAGCCTAAGCGGGGGCTACACCTTC	CASSLSGGYTF
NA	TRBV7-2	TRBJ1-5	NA	TGTGCCAGCAGCTTAGTAGGAGCATATAGCAATCAGCCCCAGCATTTT	CASSLVGAYSNQPQHF
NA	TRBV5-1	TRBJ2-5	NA	TGCGCCAGCATTGGAAGCCGGGCGGAGGGAAAATACCAAGAGACCCAGTACTTC	CASIGSRAEGKYQETQYF
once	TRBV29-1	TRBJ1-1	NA	TGCAGCGTTGAAGATACCCATTTAGAAAACACTGAAGCTTTCTTT	CSVEDTHLENTEAFF
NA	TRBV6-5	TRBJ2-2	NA	TGTGCCAGCAGTTACTCGAGTGGGGCCGGCACCGGGGAGCTGTTTTTT	CASSYSSGAGTGELFF
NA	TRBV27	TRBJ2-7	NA	TGTGCCAGCAGTTTCTTAAGGAGGCCCTACGAGCAGTACTTC	CASSFLRRPYEQYF
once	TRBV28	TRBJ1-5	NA	TGTGCCAGCAGGTGGGGGGGCCGGAGGAGGAATCAGCCCCAGCATTTT	CASRWGGRRRNQPQHF
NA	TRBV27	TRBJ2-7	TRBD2	TGTGCCAGCAGTCCCAATAGGGCTAGCGGGAGTGGAGGGCAGTACTTC	CASSPNRASGSGGQYF
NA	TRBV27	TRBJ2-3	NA	TGTGCCAGCAGTTTAAAGCGGTCCCGCACAGATACGCAGTATTTT	CASSLKRSRTDTQYF
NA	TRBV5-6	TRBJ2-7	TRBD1	TGTGCCAGCAGCCTGGACAGGGGGTATGAGCAGTACTTC	CASSLDRGYEQYF
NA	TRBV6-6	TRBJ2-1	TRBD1	TGTGCCAGCAGGGGGACAGAAAACAATGAGCAGTTCTTC	CASRGTENNEQFF
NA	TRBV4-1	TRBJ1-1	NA	TGCGCCAGCAGCCAAGTTCCGCTAAACACTGAAGCTTTCTTT	CASSQVPLNTEAFF
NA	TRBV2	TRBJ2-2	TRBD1	TGTGCCAGCAGTGAATACAGGGGGAACACCGGGGAGCTGTTTTTT	CASSEYRGNTGELFF
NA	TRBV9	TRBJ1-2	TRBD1	TGTGCCAGCAGCGTACGGGACAGGGAAATTTCGAATGGCTACACCTTC	CASSVRDREISNGYTF
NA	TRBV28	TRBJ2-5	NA	TGTGCCAGCAGTTTCAAACAGGCACTTAAAGAGACCCAGTACTTC	CASSFKQALKETQYF
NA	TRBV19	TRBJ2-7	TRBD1	TGTGCCAGTAGTATGGGAGCCGGGACAGGGACCTACGAGCAGTACTTC	CASSMGAGTGTYEQYF
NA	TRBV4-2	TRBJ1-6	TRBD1	TGTGCCAGCAGCCAAGCGAACAGGGGGCTAAATAATTCACCCCTCCACTTT	CASSQANRGLNNSPLHF
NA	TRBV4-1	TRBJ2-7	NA	TGCGCCAGCAGCCAAGTTGTCTACGGGGAGCAGTACTTC	CASSQVVYGEQYF
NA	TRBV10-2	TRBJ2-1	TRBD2	TGCGCCAGCAGTCAAGCGGGAGGGGTGCAGTTCTTC	CASSQAGGVQFF
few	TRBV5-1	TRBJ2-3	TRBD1	TGCGCCAGCAGCTCCGGGACAGGGTCAGAGGGTGGCACAGATACGCAGTATTTT	CASSSGTGSEGGTDTQYF
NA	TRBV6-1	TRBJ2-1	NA	TGTGCCAGCACTCGAGCGGCTAGCCAGGATGAGCAGTTCTTC	CASTRAASQDEQFF
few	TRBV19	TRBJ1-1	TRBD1	TGTGCCACAGATCCGGGACAGTTAAACACTGAAGCTTTCTTT	CATDPGQLNTEAFF
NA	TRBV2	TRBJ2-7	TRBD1	TGTGCCAGCAGAGGGACAGGGGTCTACGAGCAGTACTTC	CASRGTGVYEQYF
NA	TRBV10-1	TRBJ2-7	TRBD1	TGCGCCAGCAGTGACCCGACCTCCGGGACAGGGCTACCGGAGCAGTACTTC	CASSDPTSGTGLPEQYF
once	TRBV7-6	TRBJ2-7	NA	TGTGCCAGCAGCTATGGGCCCTTCTACCCCTACGAGCAGTACTTC	CASSYGPFYPYEQYF
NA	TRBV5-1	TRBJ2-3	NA	TGCGCCAGCAGCCTCCGAGGGGGGGCCGCAGATACGCAGTATTTT	CASSLRGGAADTQYF
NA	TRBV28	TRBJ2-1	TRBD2	TGTGCCAGCAGTTTATCCAGGACTAGCGGGAAGGAGGGGGTTTACAATGAGCAGTTCTTC	CASSLSRTSGKEGVYNEQFF